The TCR beta chain described here comes from a study of T cell changes during pregnancy in multiple sclerosis. TCRdb's table, derived via immunoSEQ multiplex PCR, lists solely in-frame clones and lacks some. The profile shows under 65,000 clones, 85% to 95% of them singletons. Germline CDR1 and CDR2: SGHRS and YFSETQ. Trimming left V 3 bases short and J 5 bases short, with 17 bases between. This CDR3 has 15 amino acids. The chain employs TRBV5-1 and TRBJ2-5; D is undetermined. This TCR was sampled from a female donor with multiple sclerosis, enrolled in a pregnancy study. The sample in question was CD4+ T cells from peripheral blood mononuclear cells, obtained in the third trimester of pregnancy. The CDR3: CASSSFSARRETQYF. The CDR3 coding sequence is TGCGCCAGCAGCTCCTTCTCGGCTAGACGGGAGACCCAGTACTTC.